Given below is one TCR beta chain in context. These data come from a study of blood T cells in healthy people across ages. The authors ran a second PCR of about 7 to 12 cycles using a sample-barcoded 5' primer and a J-beta primer mix. A template-switch adaptor that had 12 random nucleotides put a tag on each cDNA molecule. TCRdb used MiXCR to reprocess the 5' RACE reads, holding one entry per CDR3 protein. The data hold 1.5 million to 2 million distinct CDR3 sequences, with roughly two fifths observed a single time. CDR1 is ENHRY, CDR2 SYGVKD, per germline. Unmatched junction bases numbered 15, after V lost 3 bases and J lost 13 bases. CDR3 length: 15 residues.

Source material: blood. The TCR was taken from a human donor in good health. This chain links TRBV10-3 with TRBJ2-4; 7 positions agree with TRBD2. The CDR3: CAISDGKWSSGLQYF. CDR3 nucleotides: TGTGCCATCAGTGATGGAAAGTGGTCTAGCGGTTTGCAGTACTTC.